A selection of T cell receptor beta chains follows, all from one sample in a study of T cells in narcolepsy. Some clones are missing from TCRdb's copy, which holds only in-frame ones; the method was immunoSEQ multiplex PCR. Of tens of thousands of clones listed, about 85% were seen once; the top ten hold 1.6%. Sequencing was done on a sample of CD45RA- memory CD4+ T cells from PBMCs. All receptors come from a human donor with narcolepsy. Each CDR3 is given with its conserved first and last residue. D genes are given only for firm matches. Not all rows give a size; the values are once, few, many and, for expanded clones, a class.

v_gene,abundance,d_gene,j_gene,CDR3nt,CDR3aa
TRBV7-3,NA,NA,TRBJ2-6,TGTGCCAGCAGCAGCGGTCGGGTATCTGGGGCCAACGTCCTGACTTTC,CASSSGRVSGANVLTF
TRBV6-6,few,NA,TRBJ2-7,TGTGCCAGCAGTACAGATTACGAGCAGTACTTC,CASSTDYEQYF
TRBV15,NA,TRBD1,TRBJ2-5,TGTGCCACCAGCCTAGGACAGGAAGAGACCCAGTACTTC,CATSLGQEETQYF
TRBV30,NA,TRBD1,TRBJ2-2,TGTGCCTGGAGCGATACTCCGGGACAGGTCGGGGAGCTGTTTTTT,CAWSDTPGQVGELFF
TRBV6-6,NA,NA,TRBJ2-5,TGTGCCAGCCAGAGTAGCAACAGGGAAGAGACCCAGTACTTC,CASQSSNREETQYF
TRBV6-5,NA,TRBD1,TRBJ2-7,TGTGCCAGCAGTACGCCGGGACAGGCCTTAGTCGAGCAGTACTTC,CASSTPGQALVEQYF
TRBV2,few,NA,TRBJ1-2,TGTGCCAGCGGGGTGCCGTGGTTTGGCTACACCTTC,CASGVPWFGYTF
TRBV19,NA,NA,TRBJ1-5,TGTGCCAGTAGACCGGCGCTGGGTAGCAATCAGCCCCAGCATTTT,CASRPALGSNQPQHF
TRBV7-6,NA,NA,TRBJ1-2,TGTGCCAGCAGCTTAGACAGGGCAGGGGATGGCTACACCTTC,CASSLDRAGDGYTF
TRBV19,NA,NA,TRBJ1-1,TGTGCCAGTTCGGGGGCCACTGAAGCTTTCTTT,CASSGATEAFF
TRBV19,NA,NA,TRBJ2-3,TGTGCCAGTAGTATAGATGGCCCTTGGGGAGATACGCAGTATTTT,CASSIDGPWGDTQYF
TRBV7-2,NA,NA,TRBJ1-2,TGTGCCAGCAGCTCGGGACCCGCGAACTATGGCTACACCTTC,CASSSGPANYGYTF
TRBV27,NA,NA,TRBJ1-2,TGTGCCAGCAGCCGTGACAGCGGCTATGGCTACACCTTC,CASSRDSGYGYTF
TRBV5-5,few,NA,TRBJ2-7,TGTGCCAGCAGCTTTTCGGTCCAGGGCGTGGGGGAGCAGTACTTC,CASSFSVQGVGEQYF
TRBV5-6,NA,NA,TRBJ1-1,TGTGCCAGCAGCTTGGCGAGGGGGGCCCCATACACTGAAGCTTTCTTT,CASSLARGAPYTEAFF
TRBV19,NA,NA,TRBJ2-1,TGTGCCAGTAGTACCGGGACGGGGCCTTACAATGAGCAGTTCTTC,CASSTGTGPYNEQFF
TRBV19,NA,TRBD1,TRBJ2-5,TGTGCCAGTACCGGACAGGGGAGAGAGACCCAGTACTTC,CASTGQGRETQYF
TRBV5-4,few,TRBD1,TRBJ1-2,TGTGCCAGCAGCCCGGGACAGGGCAGCTATGGCTACACCTTC,CASSPGQGSYGYTF
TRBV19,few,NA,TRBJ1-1,TGTGCCAGTAGTGATCAGGGAGGCGCTGAAGCTTTCTTT,CASSDQGGAEAFF
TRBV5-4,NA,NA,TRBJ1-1,TGTGCCAGCAGCCCTTGGAGTGGGTTCGGAGCTGAAGCTTTCTTT,CASSPWSGFGAEAFF
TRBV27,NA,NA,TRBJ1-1,TGTGCCAGCAGCTTGGAAGGGTTACGGACTGAAGCTTTCTTT,CASSLEGLRTEAFF
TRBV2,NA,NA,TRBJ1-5,TGTGCCAGCAGTGCCCTTGGGCAGCTTCCGCCCCAGCATTTT,CASSALGQLPPQHF
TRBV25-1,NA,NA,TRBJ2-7,TGTGCCAGCACCTCTCCGGTTCGGGGGACCTACGAGCAGTACTTC,CASTSPVRGTYEQYF
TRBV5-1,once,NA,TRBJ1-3,TGCGCCAGCAGCGTTACAGGGTCTCGAGGAAACACCATATATTTT,CASSVTGSRGNTIYF
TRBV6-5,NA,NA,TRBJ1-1,TGTGCCAGCAGAATGGACCGTGTGAACACTGAAGCTTTCTTT,CASRMDRVNTEAFF
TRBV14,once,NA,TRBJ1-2,TGTGCCAGCAGCCGACAGTCCGTCTACGGCTACACCTTC,CASSRQSVYGYTF
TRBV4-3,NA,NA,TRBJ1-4,TGCGCCAGCAGCCAAGATACGAGTTGGGGTGGGAAACTGTTTTTT,CASSQDTSWGGKLFF
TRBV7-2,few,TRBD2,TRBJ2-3,TGTGCCAGCAGCGAACCTAGCGGGGGGGCTGGATATACGCAGTATTTT,CASSEPSGGAGYTQYF
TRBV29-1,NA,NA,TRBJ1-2,TGCAGCGTCGCCCCCGGGGACACCTTC,CSVAPGDTF
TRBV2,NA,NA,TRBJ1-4,TGTGCCAGCAGTGGGGATCCGGGAATTAATGAAAAACTGTTTTTT,CASSGDPGINEKLFF
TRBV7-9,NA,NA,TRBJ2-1,TGTGCCAGCAGCTTAGGGGGGCTTGGTGACAATGAGCAGTTCTTC,CASSLGGLGDNEQFF
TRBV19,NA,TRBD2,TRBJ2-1,TGTGCCAGTAGTATAAGCGGGGGCAGGTACAATGAGCAGTTCTTC,CASSISGGRYNEQFF
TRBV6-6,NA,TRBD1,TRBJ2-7,TGTGCCAGCAGACAGGGACAGGGGAGCTACGAGCAGTACTTC,CASRQGQGSYEQYF
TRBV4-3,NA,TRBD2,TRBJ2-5,TGCGCCAGCAGCCAACAGTTAGCGGGGGGCCTTTGGGCCCAGTACTTC,CASSQQLAGGLWAQYF
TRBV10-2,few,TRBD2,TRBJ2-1,TGCGCCAGTATGGGACTAGCGGATGGCTACAATGAGCAGTTCTTC,CASMGLADGYNEQFF
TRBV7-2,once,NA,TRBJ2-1,TGTGCCAGCAGCTCCCCGTACAATGAGCAGTTCTTC,CASSSPYNEQFF
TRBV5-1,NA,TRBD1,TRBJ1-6,TGCGCCAGCAGCTCCCTAGGGACAGGGGGTCAGGGTTCACCCCTCCACTTT,CASSSLGTGGQGSPLHF
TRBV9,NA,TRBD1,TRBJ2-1,TGTGCCAGCAGCGTCTCTGACAGGGTCCAGATCGGTGAGCAGTTCTTC,CASSVSDRVQIGEQFF
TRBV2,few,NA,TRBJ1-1,TGTGCCAGCAGGGCCCAAGCGAACACTGAAGCTTTCTTT,CASRAQANTEAFF
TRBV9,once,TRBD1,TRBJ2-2,TGTGCCAGCAGCGAGGACAGGGGGCATGGGGAGCTGTTTTTT,CASSEDRGHGELFF
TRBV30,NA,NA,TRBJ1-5,TGTGCCTGGAGTGATGGTCAGCCCCAGCATTTT,CAWSDGQPQHF
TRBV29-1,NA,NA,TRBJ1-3,TGCAGCGTTGCCCCCTCTGGACAGATTGGAAACACCATATATTTT,CSVAPSGQIGNTIYF
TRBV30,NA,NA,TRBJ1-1,TGCGGGAAATTGAACACTGAAGCTTTCTTT,CGKLNTEAFF
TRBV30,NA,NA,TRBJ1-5,TGTGCCTGGAGTGGCCAGGCAACACAGCCCCAGCATTTT,CAWSGQATQPQHF